This T cell receptor beta chain derives from a study of blood T cell repertoires in COVID-19. Sequencing used immunoSEQ multiplex PCR; TCRdb keeps in-frame clones, though not all of them. The repertoire consists of a few hundred thousand clones, with approximately 90% occurring once and the leading ten covering roughly 6%. Germline loops: CDR1 ENHRY, CDR2 SYGVKD. The junction had 3 bases not matched to a gene; V was cut back by 0 bases and J by 0 bases. The CDR3 is 16 amino acids. Sequencing used peripheral blood. The chain combines TRBV10-3 with TRBJ2-3, with 7 bases that match TRBD1. This receptor was taken from a woman aged 25 to 39 with COVID-19, enrolled during active disease. The CDR3 region has the DNA TGTGCCATCAGTGAGTCTCCGACAGGGAGCACAGATACGCAGTATTTT. It encodes CAISESPTGSTDTQYF.